The clone carrying this T cell receptor beta chain is a singleton in its sample. This entry is derived from a study of shared clonotypes between healthy human individuals. For the study at large: The cohort comprised a couple of women and a few men. Their ages spanned 18 to 49 years. Each donor's CD8 memory used one plate, CD8 naive two, each CD4 subset three.

The assay was immunoSEQ multiplex PCR, and TCRdb's table has in-frame clones only and misses some. The sample consists of over a million clones, around 98% of them appearing once. Each donor was a Caucasian adult residing in Nashville, Tennessee. The germline V gene encodes CDR1 MDHEN and CDR2 SYDVKM. The V segment lost 6 bases and the J segment 0 bases; nucleotides outside the gene matches: 6. The CDR3 runs 18 residues. The chain couples TRBV28 to TRBJ2-3; 16 bases fit TRBD2. The TCR sequence derives from a man in his thirties or forties in good health. Sequenced: naive CD4+ T cells sorted from blood. This sample's subset: CD45RA+ positively selected. CDR3 in DNA: TGTGCCAGCAGGGGGACTAGCGGGAGGGCCACGAGCACAGATACGCAGTATTTT. Its protein is CASRGTSGRATSTDTQYF.